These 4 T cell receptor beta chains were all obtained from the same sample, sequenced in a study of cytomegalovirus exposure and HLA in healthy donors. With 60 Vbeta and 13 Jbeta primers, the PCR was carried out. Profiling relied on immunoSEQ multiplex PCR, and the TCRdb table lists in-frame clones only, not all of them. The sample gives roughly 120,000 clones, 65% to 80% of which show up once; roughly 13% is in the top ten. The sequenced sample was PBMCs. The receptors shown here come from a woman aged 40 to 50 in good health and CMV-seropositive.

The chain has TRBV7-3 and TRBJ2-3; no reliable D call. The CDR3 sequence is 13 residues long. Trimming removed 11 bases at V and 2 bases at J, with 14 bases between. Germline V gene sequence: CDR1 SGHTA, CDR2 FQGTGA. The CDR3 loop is CASSLSPTDTQYF. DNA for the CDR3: TGTGCCTCTTCGTTGTCCCCCACAGATACGCAGTATTTT.

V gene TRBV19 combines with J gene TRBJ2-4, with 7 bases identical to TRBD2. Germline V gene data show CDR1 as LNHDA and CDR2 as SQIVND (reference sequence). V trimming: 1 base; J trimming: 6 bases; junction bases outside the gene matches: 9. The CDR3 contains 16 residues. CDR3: CASSIVPGLSGNIQYF. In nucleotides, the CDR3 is TGTGCCAGTAGTATAGTACCGGGACTATCAGGAAACATTCAGTACTTC.

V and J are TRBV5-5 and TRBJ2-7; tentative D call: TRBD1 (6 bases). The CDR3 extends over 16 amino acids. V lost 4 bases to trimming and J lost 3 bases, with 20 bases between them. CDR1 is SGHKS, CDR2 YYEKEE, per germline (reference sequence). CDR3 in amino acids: CASSIAPGDVRYEQYF. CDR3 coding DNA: TGTGCCAGCAGCATAGCTCCAGGGGATGTGCGCTACGAGCAGTACTTC. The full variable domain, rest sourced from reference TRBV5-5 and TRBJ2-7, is DAGVTQSPTHLIKTRGQQVTLRCSPISGHKSVSWYQQVLGQGPQFIFQYYEKEERGRGNFPDRFSARQFPNYSSELNVNALLLGDSALYLCASSIAPGDVRYEQYFGPGTRLTVT.

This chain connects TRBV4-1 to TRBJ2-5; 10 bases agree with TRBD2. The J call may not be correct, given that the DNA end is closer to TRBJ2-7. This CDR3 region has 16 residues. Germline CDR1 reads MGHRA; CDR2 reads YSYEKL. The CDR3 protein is CASSQSPGLAFYEQYF. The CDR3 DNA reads TGCGCCAGCAGCCAGAGTCCGGGACTAGCGTTCTACGAGCAGTACTTC.